One and the same sample provided the 5 T cell receptor beta chains below, sequenced in a study of regulatory T cells in long-lasting Graves disease. iRepertoire HTBI primers and Arm-PCR of CDR3 regions built TCR beta libraries. TCRdb re-analysed the multiplex PCR reads in MiXCR, keeping a single row per CDR3 protein. The sample includes hundreds of thousands of distinct CDR3 sequences, about 15% of them seen just once. The sample's time point: newly diagnosed GD, antithyroid drugs for less than 3 months. There was RNA extracted from PBMCs, and the TCR library was made from it. This sample was also put to use in a study of T cells in Graves' hyperthyroidism and ophthalmopathy.

The sequenced sample was peripheral blood mononuclear cells (PBMCs), obtained at new diagnosis, from a patient treated with antithyroid drugs. All receptors derive from a woman aged 40-60 years with Graves disease.

This clonotype came up many times. This rearrangement joins TRBV2 to TRBJ2-3; D tentatively fits TRBD1 or TRBD2 (5 bases each). V lost 0 bases to trimming and J lost 1 base, with 17 bases between them. Germline CDR1 reads SNHLY; CDR2 reads FYNNEI. CDR3 length equals 18 residues. CDR3 sequence reads: CASSEALGGPLGTDTQYF. The CDR3 nucleotides are TGTGCCAGCAGTGAAGCGCTTGGGGGACCCTTGGGCACAGATACGCAGTATTTT.

This clonotype has at least ten counts. The CDR3 nucleotides read TGTGCCAGCAGTTCCCAGGGCCACTGGGGCACCGGGGAGCTGTTTTTT. Protein: CASSSQGHWGTGELFF. The chain employs TRBV27 and TRBJ2-2, with D possibly matching TRBD1 (5 bases). V was shortened by 4 bases and J by 4 bases, with 16 bases between the two germline ends. From germline, CDR1 is MNHEY and CDR2 SMNVEV (reference sequence). CDR3 length equals 16 residues.

The chain links TRBV12-3 or TRBV12-4 to TRBJ2-2, with TRBD1 identical over 12 bases. The ends lost 3 bases at V and 6 bases at J; junction bases unmatched: 2. This CDR3 spans 15 amino acids. In nucleotides, the CDR3 is TGTGCCAGCAGTTTGGGACAGGGGGCAGCCGGGGAGCTGTTTTTT. Its translation: CASSLGQGAAGELFF.

V usage is TRBV12-3 or TRBV12-4 and J usage is TRBJ2-1; D ambiguous. V lost 3 bases to trimming and J lost 13 bases, with 10 bases between them. The CDR3 has 11 amino acids. CDR3 coding DNA: TGTGCCAGCAGTTTTTCGACGGAACAGTTCTTC. Encoded protein: CASSFSTEQFF.

This clonotype was observed at least ten times. The chain combines TRBV2 with TRBJ1-2; tentatively, D is TRBD1 (5 bases). Trimming took 3 bases from V and 5 from J, leaving 16 bases between them. The germline CDR1 and CDR2 sequences are SNHLY and FYNNEI. The CDR3 runs 15 residues. CDR3 in amino acids: CASSDRRDPWYGYTF. The CDR3 coding sequence is TGTGCCAGCAGTGATCGGAGGGACCCGTGGTATGGCTACACCTTC.